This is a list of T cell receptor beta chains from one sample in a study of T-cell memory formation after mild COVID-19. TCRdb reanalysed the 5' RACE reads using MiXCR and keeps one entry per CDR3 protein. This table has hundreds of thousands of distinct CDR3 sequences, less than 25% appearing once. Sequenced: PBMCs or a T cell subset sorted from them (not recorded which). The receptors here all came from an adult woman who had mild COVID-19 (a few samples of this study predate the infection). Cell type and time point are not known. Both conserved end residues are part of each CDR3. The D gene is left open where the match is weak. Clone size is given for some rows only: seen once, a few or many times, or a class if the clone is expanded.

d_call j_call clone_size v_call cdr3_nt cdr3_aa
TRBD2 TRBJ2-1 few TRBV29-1 TGCAGCCTCGGGACCCTAGCGGGAGGTAAGAATGAGCAGTTCTTC CSLGTLAGGKNEQFF
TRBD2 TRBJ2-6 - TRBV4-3 TGCGCCAGCAGACCTAGTGTAGCGGGAGCGGGTGGGGCCAACGTCCTGACTTTC CASRPSVAGAGGANVLTF
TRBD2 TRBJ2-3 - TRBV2 TGTGCCAGCAGCGAACGCACCTTAGCGGGAGGTCTGGGAGATACGCAGTATTTT CASSERTLAGGLGDTQYF
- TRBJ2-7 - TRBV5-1 TGCGCCAGCAGCTTGGAAAGGGACGGACCCTACGAGCAGTACTTC CASSLERDGPYEQYF
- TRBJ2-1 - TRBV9 TGTGCCAGCAGCGTAGACGGGGCCGAGCAGTTCTTC CASSVDGAEQFF
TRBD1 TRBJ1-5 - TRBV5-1 TGCGCCAGCAGCCCGGGGACAGCAGATAGCAATCAGCCCCAGCATTTT CASSPGTADSNQPQHF
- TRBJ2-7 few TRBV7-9 TGTGCCAGCAGCTTACGGGGAGCCGGAGGCTACGAGCAGTACTTC CASSLRGAGGYEQYF
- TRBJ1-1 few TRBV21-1 TGTGCCAGCAGCAATCTTGGTGAAGCTTTCTTT CASSNLGEAFF
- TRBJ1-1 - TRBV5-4 TGTGCCAGCAGCCCTGACAGTAACAGAGAAGCTTTCTTT CASSPDSNREAFF
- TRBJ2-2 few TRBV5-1 TGCGCCAGCAGCTTGAATGGGAACACCGGGGAGCTGTTTTTT CASSLNGNTGELFF
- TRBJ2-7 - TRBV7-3 TGTGCCAGCAGCTTAGTTGGGGGTCCTCTTCGAGAGCAGTACTTC CASSLVGGPLREQYF
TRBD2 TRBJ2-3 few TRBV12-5 TGTGCTAGTGGTTTGGTAGCGGGGGCCCTTTTCACAGATACGCAGTATTTT CASGLVAGALFTDTQYF
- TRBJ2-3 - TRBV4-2 TGTGCCAGCAGCCAAGAAGAGGGCCGGGATACGCAGTATTTT CASSQEEGRDTQYF
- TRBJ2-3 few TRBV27 TGTGCCAGCAGTTCGAAACTAGGTTTAGCGACAGATACGCAGTATTTT CASSSKLGLATDTQYF
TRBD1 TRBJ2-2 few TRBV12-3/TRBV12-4 TGTGCCAGCAGTTTTCGACAGGGGGCTTCCGTCACCGGGGAGCTGTTTTTT CASSFRQGASVTGELFF
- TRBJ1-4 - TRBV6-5 TGTGCCAGCAGTTACTCGGGCAGGGCTAATGAAAAACTGTTTTTT CASSYSGRANEKLFF
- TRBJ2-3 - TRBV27 TGTGCCAGCAGTTTATCGGAAGCAGATACGCAGTATTTT CASSLSEADTQYF
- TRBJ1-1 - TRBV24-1 TGTGCCACCAGTTCAGGGGCCAAGAACACTGAAGCTTTCTTT CATSSGAKNTEAFF
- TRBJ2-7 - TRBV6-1 TGTGCCAGCAGTGTGGCAGGGGTTGTGTACGAGCAGTACTTC CASSVAGVVYEQYF
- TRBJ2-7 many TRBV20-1 TGCAGTGCTTTTAGGGAATCGGGTAGCTACGAGCAGTACTTC CSAFRESGSYEQYF
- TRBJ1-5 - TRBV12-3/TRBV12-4 TGTGCCAGCAGCCCCCGCGGGGACGGCAATCAGCCCCAGCATTTT CASSPRGDGNQPQHF
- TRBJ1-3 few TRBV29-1 TGCAGCGTTGATGACAGGCCGAACTCTGGAAACACCATATATTTT CSVDDRPNSGNTIYF
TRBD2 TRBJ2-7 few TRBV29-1 TGCAGCGTTGAAGTTAGGGGACTAGCTTACGAGCAGTACTTC CSVEVRGLAYEQYF
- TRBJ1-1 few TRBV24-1 TGTGCCACCAGGGACAGCAAGAAGGCGTCGAACACTGAAGCTTTCTTT CATRDSKKASNTEAFF
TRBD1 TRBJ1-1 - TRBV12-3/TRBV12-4 TGTGCCAGCAGCAGGACAGGGGGCACTGAAGCTTTCTTT CASSRTGGTEAFF
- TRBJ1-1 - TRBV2 TGTGCCAGCAGACTGGAAAACGGCAACACTGAAGCTTTCTTT CASRLENGNTEAFF
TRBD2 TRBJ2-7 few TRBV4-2 TGTGCCAGCAGCCAAGCCTCCGGACTAGCGGGAGGGGCCTACGAGCAGTACTTC CASSQASGLAGGAYEQYF
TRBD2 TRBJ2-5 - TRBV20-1 TGCAGTGCTAGAGGTGGGACTAGCGGGTACTCGACCCAGTACTTC CSARGGTSGYSTQYF
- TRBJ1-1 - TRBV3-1 TGTGCCAGCAGCCGGGCGAGGTCGAACACTGAAGCTTTCTTT CASSRARSNTEAFF
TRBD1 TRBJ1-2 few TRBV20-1 TGCAGTGCTACCCTGGACAGGGGGGACTATGGCTACACCTTC CSATLDRGDYGYTF
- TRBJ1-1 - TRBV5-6 TGTGCCAGCAGCTTGGGGCAGGGAACCAACACTGAAGCTTTCTTT CASSLGQGTNTEAFF
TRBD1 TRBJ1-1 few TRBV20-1 TGCAGTGCCCCCGGAACAGGGGGAGGGGCGGGCACTGAAGCTTTCTTT CSAPGTGGGAGTEAFF
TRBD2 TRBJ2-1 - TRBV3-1 TGTGCCAGCAGCCAAGATCCGGGAGCGGGAGTTTACAATGAGCAGTTCTTC CASSQDPGAGVYNEQFF
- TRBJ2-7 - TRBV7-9 TGTGCCAGCAGCACGGAAGACGAGCAGTACTTC CASSTEDEQYF
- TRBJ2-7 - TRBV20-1 TGCAGTGCTAGAGATCCCGGGTTTTACGAGCTGTACTTC CSARDPGFYELYF
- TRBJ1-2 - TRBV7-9 TGTGCCAGCAGCTGGCATCAGGAGCATTATGGCTACACCTTC CASSWHQEHYGYTF
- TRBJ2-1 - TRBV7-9 TGTGCCAGCAGCTTAGCTATGGGGGGAGCCTACAATGAGCAGTTCTTC CASSLAMGGAYNEQFF
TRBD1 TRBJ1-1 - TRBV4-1 TGCGCCAGCAGCCAACATACAGGGGACGTTGAAGCTTTCTTT CASSQHTGDVEAFF
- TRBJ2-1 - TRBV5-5 TGTGCCAGCAGCCTCCGGAGGGACAATGAGCAGTTCTTC CASSLRRDNEQFF
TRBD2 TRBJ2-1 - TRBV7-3 TGTGCCAGCAGCGTACATAGCGGGGGACAGTTCTTC CASSVHSGGQFF